The 18 T cell receptor beta chains reported below all come from one sample, sequenced in a study of beta chain features in type 1 diabetes. General study results and limits: Moderately but significantly shorter TCRB CDR3s were found in Type 1 diabetes patients in all four CD4+ subsets.

All of the isolated RNA was reverse transcribed, so expressed TCRB transcripts were sequenced. Generated by immunoSEQ multiplex PCR, the TCRdb table keeps only in-frame clones and is missing some. The table records 640,000 or so clones, over 10% of them present only once. These receptors' antigens are unknown. Sequencing input: naive CD4+ T cells from blood. The receptors shown here come from a man in his late teens or twenties with type 1 diabetes.

The chain has TRBV18 and TRBJ2-7; tentatively, D is TRBD2 (5 bases). This CDR3 spans 15 amino acids. Germline loops: CDR1 KGHSH, CDR2 LQKENI. The V end was cut by 3 bases, the J end by 5 bases, with 17 bases between. CDR3 loop: CASSPSYGVRDEQYF. CDR3 sequence (DNA): TGTGCCAGCTCACCCTCATACGGGGTAAGAGACGAGCAGTACTTC. Full variable domain (missing parts from reference TRBV18 and TRBJ2-7): NAGVMQNPRHLVRRRGQEARLRCSPMKGHSHVYWYRQLPEEGLKFMVYLQKENIIDESGMPKERFSAEFPKEGPSILRIQQVVRGDSAAYFCASSPSYGVRDEQYFGPGTRLTVT.

The CDR3 region has the DNA TGTGCCAGCTCTGTCAAGAAGCCCACCCTGGGCTACGAGCAGTACTTC. It is translated as CASSVKKPTLGYEQYF. This sequence joins TRBV27 and TRBJ2-7; no definite D call. CDR1 is MNHEY and CDR2 is SMNVEV in the germline V gene (reference sequence). The CDR3 runs to 16 residues. The V and J ends lost 8 bases and 3 bases respectively, with 23 bases between them.

The chain joins TRBV12-5 to TRBJ1-1; no definite D call. Germline V gene sequence: CDR1 LGHNT, CDR2 FRNRAP. CDR3 length: 12 residues. Trimming pared 6 bases from V and 6 bases from J, leaving 11 bases between. CDR3: CASGPRVSEAFF. Written as DNA, the CDR3 is TGTGCTAGTGGACCCCGCGTATCTGAAGCTTTCTTT.

This chain joins TRBV5-6 and TRBJ2-3, with 7 nucleotides matching TRBD2. Losses at the gene ends were 3 bases for V and 4 bases for J; bases not matched to a gene: 5. CDR3 length: 14 residues. Germline CDR1 is SGHDT and CDR2 is YYEEEE. The CDR3 region is CASSWEGSADTQYF. CDR3 DNA sequence: TGTGCCAGCAGCTGGGAGGGCTCGGCAGATACGCAGTATTTT.

The chain uses TRBV30 and TRBJ2-7; TRBD1 matches at 8 bases. There are 13 residues in the CDR3. CDR1 and CDR2 from the germline V gene are GTSNPN and SVGIG (reference sequence). The ends lost 5 bases at V and 1 base at J; junction bases unmatched: 4. As DNA, the CDR3 is TGTGCCTGGGGGACAGGACTATCCTACGAGCAGTACTTC. It specifies CAWGTGLSYEQYF.

The chain joins TRBV7-2 to TRBJ2-1; D is perhaps TRBD2 (5 bases). The CDR3 runs to 15 residues. Germline V CDR1 and CDR2: SGHTA, FQGNSA. The V end lost 5 bases, the J end lost 1 base, and 12 bases lay between the germline ends. The CDR3 reads CASSPGLGSYNEQFF. DNA of the CDR3: TGTGCCAGCAGCCCCGGACTGGGATCCTACAATGAGCAGTTCTTC.

This clone was seen more than once but under ten times. CDR3 DNA: TGCAGCGTGGCTGGACACGCTGGAAACACCATATATTTT. It translates to CSVAGHAGNTIYF. The rearrangement uses TRBV29-1 and TRBJ1-3; TRBD1 is a possible D gene (5 bases). The CDR3 consists of 13 residues. Trimming cost V 6 bases and J 2 bases, with 11 bases left between them. Germline CDR1 is SQVTM and CDR2 is ANQGSEA.

The V and J genes are TRBV6-5 and TRBJ1-1, with D possibly TRBD1 on 5 matching bases. Trimming removed 0 bases from V and 1 base from J, with 9 bases in between. The CDR3 sequence is 15 residues long. Germline lookup yields CDR1 MNHEY and CDR2 SVGAGI. CDR3 region: CASSYSGTENTEAFF. Written as DNA, the CDR3 is TGTGCCAGCAGTTACTCGGGGACGGAGAACACTGAAGCTTTCTTT.

This clone turned up a few times. The chain recombines TRBV4-1 with TRBJ2-1, with unresolved D. Germline CDR1 is MGHRA and CDR2 is YSYEKL. This CDR3 region has 17 residues. V lost 0 bases and J lost 0, with 12 bases in between. This CDR3 reads CASSQESSFVSYNEQFF. The CDR3 DNA reads as TGCGCCAGCAGCCAAGAATCTTCGTTCGTCTCCTACAATGAGCAGTTCTTC.

This clone has only a few counts. This chain connects TRBV18 to TRBJ2-3; 12 bases line up with TRBD2. The J segment lost 2 bases and the V segment lost 3 bases, leaving 3 bases of the junction unmatched. The CDR3 length is 16 residues. CDR1 is KGHSH, CDR2 LQKENI, per germline. CDR3 loop: CASSPGLAGFTDTQYF. In nucleotides, the CDR3 is TGTGCCAGCTCACCCGGACTAGCGGGGTTCACAGATACGCAGTATTTT.

This clone was recorded a few times. This chain uses TRBV5-1 with TRBJ2-3; D not resolved. CDR3 length: 15 amino acids. The V gene's germline CDR1 is SGHRS and CDR2 YFSETQ. Trimming pared 0 bases from V and 4 bases from J, leaving 12 bases between. CDR3 loop: CASSLAASVADTQYF. The CDR3 nucleotides are TGCGCCAGCAGCTTGGCCGCTAGTGTGGCAGATACGCAGTATTTT. Using reference TRBV5-1 and TRBJ2-3 for the parts outside the CDR3, the full variable domain is KAGVTQTPRYLIKTRGQQVTLSCSPISGHRSVSWYQQTPGQGLQFLFEYFSETQRNKGNFPGRFSGRQFSNSRSEMNVSTLELGDSALYLCASSLAASVADTQYFGPGTRLTVL.

This clone has more than one count but fewer than ten. The gene calls are TRBV11-2 and TRBJ2-1; perhaps TRBD1 as D (5 bases). The germline V and J ends were trimmed by 1 base and 5 bases, with 9 bases remaining between them. This CDR3 has 14 amino acids. Looked up from germline, CDR1 is SGHAT and CDR2 is FQNNGV. The CDR3 DNA is TGTGCCAGCAGCTTAGTGACAGCAAACAATGAGCAGTTCTTC. It is translated as CASSLVTANNEQFF.

This clone was detected a few times. The sample holds other DNA sequences that translate to the same CDR3. CDR3 coding DNA: TGTGCCAGCAGCGTAGCGGGGGGTCTGACAGATACGCAGTATTTT. It yields the protein CASSVAGGLTDTQYF. The chain joins TRBV9 to TRBJ2-3; TRBD2 agrees at 7 bases. The J segment lost 3 bases and the V segment lost 0 bases, leaving 4 bases of the junction unmatched. The CDR3 runs to 15 residues. The germline V gene encodes CDR1 SGDLS and CDR2 YYNGEE.

The genes are TRBV19 and TRBJ2-7; tentative D call: TRBD2 (6 bases). Trimming took 10 bases from V and 4 from J, leaving 17 bases between them. Germline V lookup: CDR1 LNHDA, CDR2 SQIVND (reference sequence). The CDR3 extends over 13 amino acids. The chain's CDR3 is CATQGNAGYEQYF. CDR3 nucleotides: TGTGCCACGCAGGGTAACGCGGGATACGAGCAGTACTTC. The variable domain in full, with the rest retrieved from reference TRBV19 and TRBJ2-7, is DGGITQSPKYLFRKEGQNVTLSCEQNLNHDAMYWYRQDPGQGLRLIYYSQIVNDFQKGDIAEGYSVSREKKESFPLTVTSAQKNPTAFYLCATQGNAGYEQYFGPGTRLTVT.

This chain connects TRBV14 to TRBJ2-1, with 13 bases aligning to TRBD2. Per germline, CDR1 SGHDN and CDR2 FVKESK. There are 17 residues in the CDR3. Losses at the gene ends were 3 bases for V and 3 bases for J; bases not matched to a gene: 5. CDR3 sequence reads: CASSHRGLAGLYNEQFF. As DNA, the CDR3 is TGTGCCAGCAGCCATAGGGGACTAGCGGGGCTCTACAATGAGCAGTTCTTC.

The chain is built from TRBV6-5 and TRBJ2-1, with 9 bases aligning to TRBD1. V dropped 2 bases and J dropped 7; count of bases not matched to a gene: 9. Germline V gives CDR1 MNHEY, CDR2 SVGAGI. The CDR3 extends over 16 amino acids. The CDR3 protein is CASSYDHGTGRNEQFF. The CDR3 DNA follows: TGTGCCAGCAGTTACGACCATGGGACAGGGCGGAATGAGCAGTTCTTC.

This clone was seen more than once but under ten times. The chain is built from TRBV30 and TRBJ1-4, with D perhaps TRBD1 (5 bases). The CDR3 extends over 12 amino acids. Trimming took 4 bases from V and 8 from J, leaving 11 bases between them. Germline V gene sequence: CDR1 GTSNPN, CDR2 SVGIG (reference sequence). CDR3 protein: CAWTPEGEKLFF. CDR3 nucleotides: TGTGCCTGGACCCCAGAGGGGGAAAAACTGTTTTTT.

The rearrangement joins TRBV5-1 to TRBJ1-1; D is undetermined. CDR3 length: 16 residues. CDR1 is SGHRS and CDR2 is YFSETQ in the germline V gene. V shed 2 bases and J shed 6 bases, with 20 bases lying between them. CDR3 loop: CASSFRSTASTSEAFF. The CDR3 nucleotides are TGCGCCAGCAGCTTTAGAAGCACAGCGTCAACCTCTGAAGCTTTCTTT.